Shown below are 20 T cell receptor beta chains from a single sample sequenced in a study of response to subunit inactivated influenza vaccine. TCRdb called the RT-PCR reads again in MiXCR, with one record for every CDR3 protein. The table includes approximately 170,000 distinct CDR3 sequences, approximately 12% detected once. The same sample was also used in a study of T cells expressing NK-cell markers. From that second work: The authors made TCR beta cDNA libraries by 5'RACE template switching. This switching added a universal primer site and UMIs.

The sequencing here drew on CD8+ T cells sorted from PBMCs, taken 12 days after vaccination. All receptors derive from a man between 45 and 60 years old who received an inactivated influenza vaccine.

Regarding this clonotype: Mismatch with germline at one junction end may stem from a read error. V and J are TRBV15 and TRBJ2-7; TRBD2 matches at 8 bases. The CDR3 contains 14 residues. Germline CDR1 LNHNV, CDR2 YYDKDF (reference sequence). The chain's CDR3 is CVTSNGTRLYEQYF. The CDR3 nucleotides are TGTGTCACCAGCAATGGGACTAGACTCTACGAGCAGTACTTC.

The chain couples TRBV9 to TRBJ2-1; D ambiguous. The ends were cut back, 1 base at V and 7 bases at J, with 15 bases in the middle. The CDR3 is 15 residues long. CDR1 and CDR2 from the germline V gene are SGDLS and YYNGEE. Here the CDR3 reads CASSVRATVGNEQFF. The CDR3 DNA sequence: TGTGCCAGCAGCGTAAGAGCGACTGTGGGGAATGAGCAGTTCTTC.

This chain connects TRBV4-1 to TRBJ2-1, with TRBD2 identical over 9 bases. V lost 3 bases and J lost 7; bases outside the gene matches: 10. Germline V gene data show CDR1 as MGHRA and CDR2 as YSYEKL. This CDR3 has 16 amino acids. This CDR3 reads CASSQSVAGGANEQFF. The DNA of the CDR3 is TGCGCCAGCAGCCAGAGTGTGGCGGGGGGGGCAAATGAGCAGTTCTTC.

The genes are TRBV7-8 and TRBJ2-5; D might be TRBD2 (5 bases). CDR1 and CDR2 (germline): SGHVS, FQNEAQ. The CDR3 totals 14 residues. V lost 2 bases, J lost 2 bases, and 9 bases lay in between. The CDR3 protein is CASSLLVAQETQYF. CDR3 nucleotides: TGTGCCAGCAGCTTATTGGTAGCGCAAGAGACCCAGTACTTC.

This clonotype occurred a few times. The V call is TRBV7-3, the J call TRBJ1-2; weak D call: TRBD1 (5 bases). Germline lookup yields CDR1 SGHTA and CDR2 FQGTGA. The CDR3 extends over 13 amino acids. Trimming pared 4 bases from V and 8 bases from J, leaving 14 bases between. The CDR3 coding sequence is TGTGCCAGCAGCTCCACAGGTGGGGGAGGCTACACCTTC. It specifies CASSSTGGGGYTF.

Only a few counts were recorded for this clonotype. V and J are TRBV7-9 and TRBJ2-3; D may be TRBD2 (6 bases). Between the trimmed V and J ends, which lost 5 bases and 0 bases, there was a span of 15 bases. CDR1 and CDR2 from the germline V gene are SEHNR and FQNEAQ (reference sequence). The CDR3 runs 16 residues. The DNA of the CDR3 is TGTGCCAGCAGCCCCGCGGGACGCCGAAGCACAGATACGCAGTATTTT. Encoded protein: CASSPAGRRSTDTQYF.

The rearrangement links TRBV28 to TRBJ2-4, with 7 positions matching TRBD1. The CDR3 contains 15 residues. The V gene end was trimmed by 5 bases and the J gene end by 0 bases; junction bases not matched to a gene: 4. Germline-derived CDR1 and CDR2 are MDHEN and SYDVKM. The CDR3 protein is CASSTQGLAKNIQYF. CDR3 DNA sequence: TGTGCCAGCAGTACACAGGGGCTAGCCAAAAACATTCAGTACTTC.

V usage is TRBV7-2 and J usage is TRBJ2-3; 8 bases match TRBD2. Looked up from germline, CDR1 is SGHTA and CDR2 is FQGNSA. J lost 11 bases, V lost 5 bases, and 15 bases had no gene match. The length of the CDR3 is 15 residues. The CDR3 DNA is TGTGCCAGCAGCGTAGGCTTTGCGGGAGGTGTTTTGCAGTATTTT. Translation gives CASSVGFAGGVLQYF.

This clonotype has just a few counts. V gene TRBV27 combines with J gene TRBJ2-1, with 8 nucleotides matching TRBD2. The V and J ends lost 2 bases and 3 bases, in that order; junction bases with no gene match: 6. In germline, CDR1 is MNHEY, CDR2 SMNVEV (reference sequence). The length of the CDR3 is 16 residues. DNA for the CDR3: TGTGCCAGCAGTTTACTTAGCGGGAACAACTACAATGAGCAGTTCTTC. Residues: CASSLLSGNNYNEQFF.

Many counts were recorded for this clonotype. The chain couples TRBV13 to TRBJ2-1, with 12 positions matching TRBD2. The trim removed 2 bases at V and 7 bases at J, leaving 3 bases unmatched. The germline V gene has CDR1 PRHDT and CDR2 FYEKMQ (reference sequence). The length of the CDR3 is 15 residues. The CDR3 here is CASSLLAGGQNEQFF. The CDR3 region has the DNA TGTGCCAGCAGCTTACTAGCGGGGGGGCAAAATGAGCAGTTCTTC.

The chain employs TRBV7-9 and TRBJ1-1, with no clear D. Trimming removed 2 bases from V and 4 bases from J, with 11 bases in between. The CDR3 length is 14 residues. CDR1 is SEHNR and CDR2 is FQNEAQ in the germline V gene (reference sequence). DNA of the CDR3: TGTGCCAGCAGCTTAAACGCCATGGGCACTGAAGCTTTCTTT. Amino acid sequence: CASSLNAMGTEAFF.

V usage is TRBV5-4 and J usage is TRBJ2-3; 8 nucleotides align to TRBD2. CDR3 length: 16 amino acids. V lost 1 base and J lost 0; bases outside the gene matches: 4. Germline V CDR1 and CDR2: SGHNT, YYREEE (reference sequence). The CDR3 protein is CASSLRAGVSTDTQYF. For the CDR3, the DNA is TGTGCCAGCAGCTTGAGAGCGGGGGTTAGCACAGATACGCAGTATTTT.

This clonotype was observed a handful of times. The rearrangement links TRBV20-1 to TRBJ2-5; the D gene could be TRBD1 or TRBD2 (5 bases each). Trimming pared 0 bases from V and 7 bases from J, leaving 9 bases between. The germline V gene encodes CDR1 DFQATT and CDR2 SNEGSKA (reference sequence). The CDR3 totals 12 residues. In DNA form, the CDR3 reads TGCAGTGCTAGAGAGGGGGAAGGGACCCAGTACTTC. This codes for CSAREGEGTQYF.

The sample holds a few counts of this clonotype. The rearrangement uses TRBV28 and TRBJ2-5, with D perhaps being TRBD1 or TRBD2 (5 bases each). The CDR3 totals 15 residues. Looked up from germline, CDR1 is MDHEN and CDR2 is SYDVKM. Trimming took off 6 bases at V and 2 bases at J, with 16 bases between the two ends. The CDR3 here is CASSPPRGLQETQYF. The DNA for the CDR3 is TGTGCCAGCAGCCCGCCCCGGGGCCTTCAAGAGACCCAGTACTTC. Full variable domain (missing parts from reference TRBV28 and TRBJ2-5): DVKVTQSSRYLVKRTGEKVFLECVQDMDHENMFWYRQDPGLGLRLIYFSYDVKMKEKGDIPEGYSVSREKKERFSLILESASTNQTSMYLCASSPPRGLQETQYFGPGTRLLVL.

This clonotype has only a few counts. The rearrangement links TRBV29-1 to TRBJ2-7; 10 bases match TRBD1. The CDR3 length is 12 residues. Germline CDR1 SQVTM, CDR2 ANQGSEA. J lost 4 bases, V lost 7 bases, and 4 bases had no gene match. CDR3 protein: CSGGTGVYEQYF. The CDR3 DNA reads TGCAGCGGAGGGACAGGGGTTTACGAGCAGTACTTC.

This clonotype was counted only a few times. The chain uses TRBV28 and TRBJ2-7; D might be TRBD1 (6 bases). The CDR3 loop spans 14 amino acids. The V end was cut by 5 bases, the J end by 3 bases, with 14 bases between. Germline V gene lookup returns CDR1 MDHEN and CDR2 SYDVKM. The CDR3 nucleotides read TGTGCCAGCAGTCCCAAAATGGACAGCTACGAGCAGTACTTC. Its translation is CASSPKMDSYEQYF.

V usage is TRBV11-2 and J usage is TRBJ2-2; no firm D call. This CDR3 has 14 residues. CDR1 SGHAT and CDR2 FQNNGV come from the germline V gene. The V gene lost 6 bases and the J gene lost 3 bases, with 11 bases spanning the gap. The CDR3 loop is CASSYVGDTGELFF. CDR3 DNA: TGTGCCAGCAGTTATGTTGGGGACACCGGGGAGCTGTTTTTT.

The genes are TRBV5-5 and TRBJ2-7; the D is unclear. The CDR3 contains 12 residues. Trimming removed 2 bases at V and 7 bases at J, with 10 bases between. CDR1 and CDR2 from the germline V gene are SGHKS and YYEKEE (reference sequence). CDR3 sequence (DNA): TGTGCCAGCAGCTTCGCAGACTGGGAGCAGTACTTC. Translated: CASSFADWEQYF.

Ten or more counts support this clonotype. The chain couples TRBV4-2 to TRBJ2-7, with a tentative D call TRBD2 (6 bases). Trimming took off 1 base at V and 1 base at J, with 8 bases between the two ends. Germline V CDR1 and CDR2: LGHNA, YNFKEQ. This CDR3 comprises 14 residues. This chain's CDR3 is CASSQVGGSYEQYF. The CDR3 DNA reads TGTGCCAGCAGCCAAGTCGGGGGATCCTACGAGCAGTACTTC.

This clonotype has only a few counts. The rearrangement joins TRBV7-3 to TRBJ2-3, with 13 bases that match TRBD2. The V gene end was trimmed by 5 bases and the J gene end by 0 bases; junction bases not matched to a gene: 8. The V gene's germline CDR1 is SGHTA and CDR2 FQGTGA. The CDR3 spans 18 residues. The CDR3 loop is CASSTGTSGTPSTDTQYF. CDR3 coding DNA: TGTGCCAGCAGCACCGGGACTAGCGGGACCCCTAGCACAGATACGCAGTATTTT.